Listed below are T cell receptor beta chains from one sample, sequenced in a study of cytomegalovirus exposure and HLA in healthy donors. Assay: immunoSEQ multiplex PCR; the TCRdb copy retains only in-frame clones and omits some. The table records 100,000 to 150,000 clones, over 70% of them present only once. Sequencing was carried out using PBMCs. The source is a woman in her forties in good health and CMV-seronegative. Each CDR3 is given with its conserved first and last residue. D genes are given only for firm matches. Clone sizes are given selectively: once, few, many, or a class where the clone is expanded.

TRBV6-6	TRBJ1-6	-	-	TGTGCCAGCACCCTAGGGGCGGCAGGGAATTCACCCCTCCACTTT	CASTLGAAGNSPLHF
TRBV13	TRBJ2-5	-	TRBD2	TGTGCCAGCAGCCCTTATGGACTAGCGGGGGGCGCGCGTCAAGAGACCCAGTACTTC	CASSPYGLAGGARQETQYF
TRBV5-6	TRBJ1-2	-	-	TGTGCCAGCAGCCGCCCCCGGGACCAGGGGAAGATCGGTGGCTACACCTTC	CASSRPRDQGKIGGYTF
TRBV5-4	TRBJ2-2	-	-	TGTGCCAGCAGCTCCGGGAAACCGAGCACCGGGGAGCTGTTTTTT	CASSSGKPSTGELFF
TRBV5-1	TRBJ2-7	-	-	TGCGCCAGCAGCGGGACTGCGAGCTCCTACGAGCAGTACTTC	CASSGTASSYEQYF
TRBV28	TRBJ1-4	-	TRBD1	TGTGCCAGCATAAGACAGGGGACTAATGAAAAACTGTTTTTT	CASIRQGTNEKLFF
TRBV13	TRBJ2-1	-	-	TGTGCCAGCAGCACTCTCGTAACTAGACGGGGGAACAATGAGCAGTTCTTC	CASSTLVTRRGNNEQFF
TRBV9	TRBJ2-2	-	-	TGTGCCAGCAGCCCGAGGCAGATCACCGGGGAGCTGTTTTTT	CASSPRQITGELFF
TRBV7-2	TRBJ2-2	-	TRBD2	TGTGCCAGCAGCTTAAATAGCGGGGGAACGACCGGGGAGCTGTTTTTT	CASSLNSGGTTGELFF
TRBV5-1	TRBJ2-1	once	TRBD2	TGCGCCAGCAGCTTGGGGGTAGCGGGACCCTACAATGAGCAGTTCTTC	CASSLGVAGPYNEQFF
TRBV27	TRBJ1-6	-	TRBD1	TGTGCCAGCAGTTTATCAACAGGGGCAAGGTCACCCCTCCACTTT	CASSLSTGARSPLHF
TRBV18	TRBJ1-2	-	-	TGTGCCAGCTCACTCCAACAGGAGGCGGGGGCGACTGGCTACACCTTC	CASSLQQEAGATGYTF
TRBV7-3	TRBJ2-5	-	-	TGTGCCAGCAGCTCTAGCCCCCGAGAGACCCAGTACTTC	CASSSSPRETQYF
TRBV5-1	TRBJ2-7	-	-	TGCGCCAGCAGCTTGTGGGGGGTCGCGTACGAGCAGTACTTC	CASSLWGVAYEQYF
TRBV7-9	TRBJ1-5	-	-	TGTGCCAGCAGCTTAGGTGCGGGGGGCGCGTCTTCAAGCAATCAGCCCCAGCATTTT	CASSLGAGGASSSNQPQHF
TRBV13	TRBJ2-7	-	TRBD1	TGTGCCAGCAGCCCCAGGACAGGGGTAATAGTTGAGCAGTACTTC	CASSPRTGVIVEQYF
TRBV2	TRBJ1-2	-	-	TGTGCCAGCCCCCCCATGGGGGGGGCGAGCCGCTATGGCTACACCTTC	CASPPMGGASRYGYTF
TRBV5-1	TRBJ2-5	-	TRBD2	TGCGCCAGCAGCTGGGGACTAGCGGGGGTGGGAGAGACCCAGTACTTC	CASSWGLAGVGETQYF
TRBV6-5	TRBJ2-7	-	-	TGTGCCAGCAGTTACAGCAGGAACTACGAGCAGTACTTC	CASSYSRNYEQYF
TRBV6-1	TRBJ2-7	-	TRBD2	TGTGCCAGCAGTGGAGCGGGAGTCGTGTACGAGCAGTACTTC	CASSGAGVVYEQYF
TRBV6-4	TRBJ1-1	-	-	TGTGCCAGCAGTTCGGGGGGACATAGGGCTGAAGCTTTCTTT	CASSSGGHRAEAFF
TRBV7-6	TRBJ2-3	-	-	TGTGCCAGCAGCCGAGCACTTGTCGGGACAGATACGCAGTATTTT	CASSRALVGTDTQYF
TRBV6-6	TRBJ1-1	-	-	TGTGCCAGCAGTTCCGCGAACCAGAACACTGAAGCTTTCTTT	CASSSANQNTEAFF
TRBV7-6	TRBJ2-7	-	TRBD2	TGTGCCAGCAGCCAAGGAGGGCTAGCGGCGGAGCAGTACTTC	CASSQGGLAAEQYF
TRBV9	TRBJ1-1	-	-	TGTGCCAGCAGCGTAACAGTACGAACTGAAGCTTTCTTT	CASSVTVRTEAFF
TRBV5-8	TRBJ1-1	-	TRBD1	TGTGCCAGCAGCGTCTTACAGGGGAAATTAACTGAAGCTTTCTTT	CASSVLQGKLTEAFF
TRBV28	TRBJ1-6	-	-	TGTGCCAGCAGTAATTCAGGGATTTCACCCCTCCACTTT	CASSNSGISPLHF
TRBV19	TRBJ2-7	-	-	TGTGCCAGTAGTATAGATGGAGGTAGCTACGAGCAGTACTTC	CASSIDGGSYEQYF
TRBV14	TRBJ2-2	few	-	TGTGCCAGCAGCCAAGTTACAGCGGAGAACACCGGGGAGCTGTTTTTT	CASSQVTAENTGELFF
TRBV7-3	TRBJ2-2	few	TRBD2	TGTGCCAGCAGCCAGGGACTAGAGAGAGCGGGTGGCGGGGAGCTGTTTTTT	CASSQGLERAGGGELFF
TRBV7-9	TRBJ1-2	-	-	TGTGCCAGCAGCTACCCAGGGGATCGGGGCTACACCTTC	CASSYPGDRGYTF
TRBV5-6	TRBJ2-1	-	TRBD2	TGTGCCAGCAGCTCTGAACTAGCGGGCGCCCCCCACGTCCATGAGCAGTTCTTC	CASSSELAGAPHVHEQFF
TRBV10-2	TRBJ1-2	-	-	TGCGCCAGCAGTGGGGGCAGCGGGATCTCTAACTATGGCTACACCTTC	CASSGGSGISNYGYTF
TRBV6-1	TRBJ2-7	-	TRBD1	TGTGCCAGCAGTGTAGCCGGGACAGGGGCCTACGAGCAGTACTTC	CASSVAGTGAYEQYF
TRBV6-1	TRBJ2-2	-	TRBD1	TGTGCCAGCAGCCCCGGGACAGGGCCTCGGGAGCTGTTTTTT	CASSPGTGPRELFF
TRBV7-2	TRBJ2-3	-	TRBD2	TGTGCCAGCAGCTTGAACGGGGGGGCAGATACGCAGTATTTT	CASSLNGGADTQYF
TRBV6-1	TRBJ2-7	-	TRBD2	TGTGCCAGCAGTGAACAGCGGGGGCCCTACGAGCAGTACTTC	CASSEQRGPYEQYF
TRBV7-9	TRBJ2-3	few	TRBD2	TGTGCCAGCAGCAGGGGGGACGGCGGGACTAGCGGTACAGATACGCAGTATTTT	CASSRGDGGTSGTDTQYF
TRBV7-3	TRBJ2-1	-	-	TGTGCCAGCAGCTTCGGTAGTTCCCTTTACAATGAGCAGTTCTTC	CASSFGSSLYNEQFF
TRBV7-2	TRBJ2-1	-	TRBD1	TGTGCCAGCAGCCGGGACAGGGCATACAATGAGCAGTTCTTC	CASSRDRAYNEQFF
TRBV5-1	TRBJ2-1	-	-	TGCGCCAGCAGCTTGGCACTAGCTAGGAATGAGCAGTTCTTC	CASSLALARNEQFF
TRBV19	TRBJ1-5	few	-	TGTGCCAGTAGTATTACCGGACAGTGGAGTCAGCCCCAGCATTTT	CASSITGQWSQPQHF
TRBV5-4	TRBJ1-3	-	-	TGTGCCAGCAGAATAATTGGGGAGGGTGCCTCTGGAAACACCATATATTTT	CASRIIGEGASGNTIYF
TRBV30	TRBJ2-1	-	-	TGTGCCTGGAGCGCGGGATCCGGGTTGTTCTTC	CAWSAGSGLFF